The TCR beta chain under discussion was sequenced for a study of CD8+ T cells in alopecia areata. Study-wide findings and caveats: Clonality exceeded that of normal scalp in lesional scalp, most notably in alopecia totalis/universalis.

Regarding this clone: The antigen remains undetermined.

RNA, once extracted, was reverse transcribed into cDNA for use as the sequencing template. TCRdb keeps only in-frame clones here, not all; method: immunoSEQ multiplex PCR. The table includes 130,000 or so clones, 47% detected once. This TCR was recovered from a human donor with alopecia areata. The sequencing sample was made of NKG2D-low CD8+ T cells sorted from blood.

CDR3 nucleotides: TGTGCCAGCAGCTTGGGAAGATTACAGATTACGCCCTATGGCTACACCTTC. It codes for CASSLGRLQITPYGYTF. The genes are TRBV5-6 and TRBJ1-2; D is ambiguous. Germline V gene lookup returns CDR1 SGHDT and CDR2 YYEEEE. This CDR3 has 17 residues. Trimming took 0 bases from V and 4 from J, leaving 19 bases between them.